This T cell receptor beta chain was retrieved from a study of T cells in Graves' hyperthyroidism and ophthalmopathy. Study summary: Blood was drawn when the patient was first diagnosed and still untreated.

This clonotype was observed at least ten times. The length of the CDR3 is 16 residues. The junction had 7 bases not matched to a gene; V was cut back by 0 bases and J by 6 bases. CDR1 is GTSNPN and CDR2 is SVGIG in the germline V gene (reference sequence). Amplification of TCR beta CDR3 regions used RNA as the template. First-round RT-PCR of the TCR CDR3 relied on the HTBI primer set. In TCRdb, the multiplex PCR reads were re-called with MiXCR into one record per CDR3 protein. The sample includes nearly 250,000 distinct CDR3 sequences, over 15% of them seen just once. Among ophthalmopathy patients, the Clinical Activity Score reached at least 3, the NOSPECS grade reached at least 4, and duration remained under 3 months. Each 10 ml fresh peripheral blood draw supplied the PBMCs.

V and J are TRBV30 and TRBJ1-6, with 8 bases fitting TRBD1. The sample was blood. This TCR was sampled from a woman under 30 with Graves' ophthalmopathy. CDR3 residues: CAWSVTNGQGNSPLHF. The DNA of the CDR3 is TGTGCCTGGAGTGTTACTAACGGACAGGGTAATTCACCCCTCCACTTT. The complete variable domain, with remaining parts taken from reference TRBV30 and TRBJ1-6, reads SQTIHQWPATLVQPVGSPLSLECTVEGTSNPNLYWYRQAAGRGLQLLFYSVGIGQISSEVPQNLSASRPQDRQFILSSKKLLLSDSGFYLCAWSVTNGQGNSPLHFGNGTRLTVT.